A single TCR beta chain is shown here with its context. Its specificity is unknown. This sample was included in a study of cytomegalovirus exposure and HLA in healthy donors. Background on the study: Genetic ancestry analysis placed about 84% of the 410 or so donors that were genotyped in the Caucasian-associated cluster. General observations from the study: Several V segments, TRBV6-2 and TRBV6-3 among them, could not be told apart and were dropped. A previous analysis found most TCR beta V segments productive roughly 87% or roughly 30% of the time. Several top significant clusters appeared, in a later analysis, to be linked to common viral pathogens.

Trimming at V came to 2 bases and at J to 4 bases, leaving 6 bases not matched to a gene. This CDR3 spans 15 amino acids. Germline V gene sequence: CDR1 GTSNPN, CDR2 SVGIG (reference sequence). With 60 Vbeta and 13 Jbeta primers, the PCR was carried out. Only in-frame clones appear in the TCRdb table, and some are missing; sequencing was by immunoSEQ multiplex PCR. The sample lists about 160,000 clones; approximately 80% were seen once. The chain has TRBV30 and TRBJ2-3, with TRBD2 matching over 10 bases. The sequence was collected from a man aged 25 to 45 in good health and CMV-seropositive. Sequenced sample: PBMCs. CDR3 coding DNA: TGTGCCTGGAGTACCCAGGGACTAGCGTCAGATACGCAGTATTTT. This encodes CAWSTQGLASDTQYF. Full variable domain (remainder filled in from reference TRBV30 and TRBJ2-3): SQTIHQWPATLVQPVGSPLSLECTVEGTSNPNLYWYRQAAGRGLQLLFYSVGIGQISSEVPQNLSASRPQDRQFILSSKKLLLSDSGFYLCAWSTQGLASDTQYFGPGTRLTVL.